This entry lists 30 T cell receptor beta chains sequenced from one sample in a study of blood T cell repertoires in COVID-19. Generated by immunoSEQ multiplex PCR, the TCRdb table keeps only in-frame clones and is missing some. Among over 250,000 clones listed, about 90% were seen once. The specimen was peripheral blood. These receptors came from a woman between 45 and 65 years old with COVID-19, enrolled during active disease.

The chain joins TRBV11-2 to TRBJ2-2; 7 nucleotides match TRBD2. The CDR3 is 16 residues long. The germline CDR1 and CDR2 sequences are SGHAT and FQNNGV. With 2 bases clipped from V and 1 base from J, the junction kept 4 bases outside the gene matches. The chain's CDR3 is CASSLRGLQNTGELFF. The CDR3 region has the DNA TGTGCCAGCAGCTTACGGGGACTACAGAACACCGGGGAGCTGTTTTTT.

The CDR3 bases are TGCAGTGCCGGCGATCAGGGGACGGCTTTCTTT. It codes for CSAGDQGTAFF. This sequence joins TRBV20-1 and TRBJ1-1; possible D gene TRBD1, 6 bases. This CDR3 spans 11 amino acids. The V end lost 6 bases, the J end lost 11 bases, and 16 bases lay between the germline ends. Germline V gene sequence: CDR1 DFQATT, CDR2 SNEGSKA (reference sequence).

The chain links TRBV10-3 to TRBJ1-1; 7 bases match TRBD1. This CDR3 contains 15 residues. V lost 3 bases to trimming and J lost 1 base; unmatched junction nucleotides: 5. Germline loops: CDR1 ENHRY, CDR2 SYGVKD. The CDR3 bases are TGTGCCATCAGTGACCCGGGACAGTGGAACACTGAAGCTTTCTTT. Amino acids: CAISDPGQWNTEAFF.

The J gene is TRBJ2-7, the V gene TRBV14; weak D call: TRBD2 (6 bases). Trimming left V 5 bases short and J 6 bases short, with 8 bases between. The V gene's germline CDR1 is SGHDN and CDR2 FVKESK. The CDR3 runs to 11 residues. CDR3 residues: CASSGGFEQYF. DNA for the CDR3: TGTGCCAGCAGCGGGGGGTTCGAGCAGTACTTC.

The chain combines TRBV7-2 with TRBJ1-2; the D gene is possibly TRBD1 (6 bases). CDR3 length: 16 amino acids. Germline V gene data show CDR1 as SGHTA and CDR2 as FQGNSA. V shed 5 bases and J shed 4 bases, with 20 bases lying between them. The CDR3 DNA reads TGTGCCAGCAGCGTCGCGGCAGACAGGTCGACCTATGGCTACACCTTC. Translation: CASSVAADRSTYGYTF.

V and J are TRBV2 and TRBJ2-6, with D possibly being TRBD2 (5 bases). The V end lost 8 bases, the J end lost 0 bases, and 11 bases lay between the germline ends. This CDR3 is 15 amino acids long. Per germline, CDR1 SNHLY and CDR2 FYNNEI. CDR3 nucleotide sequence: TGTGCCAGCGAGGGTGGAATCTCTGGGGCCAACGTCCTGACTTTC. Its protein is CASEGGISGANVLTF.

Concerning this clone itself: The same CDR3 can be traced to other DNA sequences in this sample. The CDR3 bases are TGCGCCAGCAGTTCCCAAAGACTAGCGGGGCAAGAGACCCAGTACTTC. This translates into CASSSQRLAGQETQYF. The rearrangement links TRBV5-1 to TRBJ2-5; 11 bases fit TRBD2. Germline V CDR1 and CDR2: SGHRS, YFSETQ. Losses at the gene ends were 5 bases for V and 2 bases for J; bases not matched to a gene: 8. This CDR3 region has 16 residues.

The CDR3 loop reads CASSQAGGQGAGNIQYF. The CDR3 DNA reads TGCGCCAGCAGCCAAGCGGGGGGACAGGGGGCAGGGAACATTCAGTACTTC. The chain combines TRBV4-3 with TRBJ2-4; 12 nucleotides match TRBD1. V trimming: 1 base; J trimming: 7 bases; junction bases outside the gene matches: 8. Germline-derived CDR1 and CDR2 are LGHNA and YSLEER. This CDR3 contains 17 residues.

On this clone: The junction does not match germline at one end; this may be a read error. V gene TRBV7-2 combines with J gene TRBJ2-5; TRBD2 agrees at 7 bases. Germline-derived CDR1 and CDR2 are SGHTA and FQGNSA. This CDR3 has 17 residues. The CDR3 sequence is CASSLGRGGRNQETQYF. CDR3 sequence (DNA): TGTGCCAGCAGTTTAGGGAGGGGCGGGAGAAACCAAGAGACCCAGTACTTC.

The CDR3 nucleotides are TGTGCCAGCAGTTTCTCGAACACTGAAGCTTTCTTT. Protein sequence: CASSFSNTEAFF. This chain links TRBV12-3 or TRBV12-4 with TRBJ1-1, with D unresolved. CDR3 length: 12 amino acids. Trimming removed 3 bases from V and 1 base from J, with 3 bases in between.

This rearrangement joins TRBV18 to TRBJ2-7, with D uncertain. Trimming stripped 2 bases from V and 4 bases from J, with 9 bases between. Germline CDR1 KGHSH, CDR2 LQKENI. The CDR3 length is 13 residues. The CDR3: CASSPVLDYEQYF. The CDR3 nucleotides are TGTGCCAGCTCACCAGTGCTAGATTACGAGCAGTACTTC.

A note on this clone: A single base is all that separates this from a far larger clone, so a read error is likely. The J gene is TRBJ2-7, the V gene TRBV5-6, with 8 bases aligning to TRBD1. Trimming cost V 4 bases and J 2 bases; bases outside gene matches: 5. Germline CDR1 and CDR2: SGHDT and YYEEEE. The CDR3 covers 14 residues. CDR3 bases: TGTGCCAGCAGCGTCGGACAGGGAACCTACGAGCAGTACTTC. Translation gives CASSVGQGTYEQYF.

This chain joins TRBV15 and TRBJ2-1, with D maybe TRBD2 (5 bases). V lost 6 bases to trimming and J lost 2 bases, with 17 bases between them. The CDR3 totals 16 residues. Per the germline V gene, CDR1 is LNHNV and CDR2 is YYDKDF (reference sequence). CDR3 in DNA: TGTGCCACCAGATTCCTAGGACTGGGGACCTACAATGAGCAGTTCTTC. It is translated as CATRFLGLGTYNEQFF.

The chain recombines TRBV7-9 with TRBJ2-3; D possibly corresponds to TRBD2 (6 bases). The CDR3 runs to 15 residues. The germline V and J ends were trimmed by 5 bases and 1 base, with 13 bases remaining between them. In germline, CDR1 is SEHNR, CDR2 FQNEAQ (reference sequence). The CDR3 nucleotides are TGTGCCAGCAGCCTGACTAGGCGGGGCACAGATACGCAGTATTTT. Translated, it gives CASSLTRRGTDTQYF.

The chain combines TRBV15 with TRBJ1-5; weak D call: TRBD1 (5 bases). Germline CDR1 and CDR2: LNHNV and YYDKDF (reference sequence). With 3 bases removed from V and 6 bases from J, the gap between germline ends came to 9 bases. This CDR3 is built from 13 residues. The CDR3 nucleotides read TGTGCCACCAGCAGGGGGCGTGGTCAGCCCCAGCATTTT. It encodes CATSRGRGQPQHF.

The CDR3 loop reads CASAQGARDTEAFF. The CDR3 coding sequence is TGCGCCAGCGCACAGGGGGCTAGGGACACTGAAGCTTTCTTT. This chain connects TRBV4-1 to TRBJ1-1; the match to TRBD1 covers 9 bases. Trimming at V came to 8 bases and at J to 3 bases, leaving 7 bases not matched to a gene. The CDR3 extends over 14 amino acids. Germline assignment: CDR1 MGHRA and CDR2 YSYEKL.

This sequence joins TRBV6-2 or TRBV6-3 and TRBJ2-3; 13 bases line up with TRBD2. V was pared by 5 bases and J by 5 bases, with 7 bases of the junction left unmatched. This CDR3 is built from 16 residues. Germline V CDR1 and CDR2: MNHEY, SVGEGT. The DNA for the CDR3 is TGTGCCAGCAGTACCCCAACTAGCGGGGGGGGAGATACGCAGTATTTT. This gives the protein CASSTPTSGGGDTQYF.

The chain has TRBV18 and TRBJ2-3; 7 nucleotides align to TRBD2. Germline V lookup: CDR1 KGHSH, CDR2 LQKENI. The CDR3 contains 16 residues. The ends lost 3 bases at V and 4 bases at J; junction bases unmatched: 10. The CDR3 sequence is CASSPIAGWAADTQYF. CDR3 coding DNA: TGTGCCAGCTCACCTATAGCGGGTTGGGCGGCAGATACGCAGTATTTT.

The chain employs TRBV6-5 and TRBJ1-1; maybe TRBD1 (5 bases). Germline V gene lookup returns CDR1 MNHEY and CDR2 SVGAGI. V lost 3 bases and J 0 bases, leaving 11 bases between the germline ends. The CDR3 totals 15 residues. This CDR3 is CASSYVGGMNTEAFF. In nucleotides, the CDR3 is TGTGCCAGCAGTTATGTTGGGGGGATGAACACTGAAGCTTTCTTT.

The rearrangement uses TRBV9 and TRBJ1-5; 7 bases are a match to TRBD1. With V trimmed by 2 bases and J by 5 bases, 4 bases remained unmatched. The CDR3 length is 14 residues. CDR1 and CDR2 from the germline V gene are SGDLS and YYNGEE. CDR3 in amino acids: CASSVRDRDQPQHF. In nucleotides, the CDR3 is TGTGCCAGCAGCGTCCGGGACAGAGATCAGCCCCAGCATTTT.

This sequence joins TRBV5-1 and TRBJ2-7, with 8 bases lining up with TRBD2. In germline, CDR1 is SGHRS, CDR2 YFSETQ. Trimming cost V 5 bases and J 3 bases; bases outside gene matches: 7. The CDR3 is 14 amino acids. For the CDR3, the DNA is TGCGCCAGCAGACCGACTAGCGCTAACTACGAGCAGTACTTC. It encodes CASRPTSANYEQYF.

The chain combines TRBV19 with TRBJ1-1; D gene ambiguous. CDR1 and CDR2 (germline): LNHDA, SQIVND (reference sequence). Trimming shortened V by 1 base and J by 0 bases, and 15 bases separated the two germline ends. The CDR3 contains 17 residues. In DNA, the CDR3 is TGTGCCAGTAGTATAGGGGCAGGCTCAAATATGAACACTGAAGCTTTCTTT. This codes for CASSIGAGSNMNTEAFF.

This clone has a single count. The J gene is TRBJ2-5, the V gene TRBV9; TRBD2 agrees at 7 bases. Germline loops: CDR1 SGDLS, CDR2 YYNGEE. This CDR3 has 16 amino acids. Trimming removed 0 bases from V and 9 bases from J; junction bases left unmatched: 14. The CDR3 DNA follows: TGTGCCAGCAGCGTAGGAGGTCTAGCGGATTGGACGGCCCAGTACTTC. Translation gives CASSVGGLADWTAQYF.

The gene calls are TRBV2 and TRBJ1-1; tentatively, D is TRBD1 (5 bases). The CDR3 consists of 14 residues. Germline CDR1 SNHLY, CDR2 FYNNEI. The ends were cut back, 4 bases at V and 11 bases at J, with 20 bases in the middle. CDR3 nucleotides: TGTGCCAGCAGTGTCCAAGGGGCTACAATATCTGCTTTCTTT. Translated, it gives CASSVQGATISAFF.

V and J are TRBV21-1 and TRBJ1-1; the table assigns TRBD1, which was not confirmed against the DNA. TRBV21-1 is flagged as a pseudogene. The CDR3 runs to 17 residues. CDR3 DNA: TGTGCCAGCAGCAAAGACAGGCGGAATCCGATGAACACTGAAGCTTTCTTT. It specifies CASSKDRRNPMNTEAFF.

The J gene is TRBJ2-1, the V gene TRBV5-1, with 7 bases matching TRBD1. CDR3 length: 16 amino acids. The junction had 10 bases not matched to a gene; V was cut back by 3 bases and J by 4 bases. Germline CDR1 reads SGHRS; CDR2 reads YFSETQ. The CDR3 nucleotides are TGCGCCAGCAGCTCACAGACAGGGCGACTTTACAATGAGCAGTTCTTC. The encoded protein is CASSSQTGRLYNEQFF.

This clone occurred a few times. V gene TRBV5-1 combines with J gene TRBJ1-6, with D maybe TRBD1 (5 bases). Germline V lookup: CDR1 SGHRS, CDR2 YFSETQ. There are 16 residues in the CDR3. Trimming removed 3 bases from V and 10 bases from J, with 20 bases in between. The CDR3 region has the DNA TGCGCCAGCAGCTATACCACCGGGACGGCGGGATCACCCCTCCACTTT. Encoded protein: CASSYTTGTAGSPLHF.

The chain carries TRBV9 and TRBJ2-1; the match to TRBD2 covers 10 bases. The CDR3 runs 16 residues. Germline CDR1 reads SGDLS; CDR2 reads YYNGEE. Unmatched junction bases numbered 6, after V lost 0 bases and J lost 6 bases. The CDR3 reads CASSVVTSGMANEQFF. CDR3 nucleotides: TGTGCCAGCAGCGTAGTAACTAGCGGGATGGCCAATGAGCAGTTCTTC.

The genes are TRBV18 and TRBJ1-5, with D possibly matching TRBD1 (6 bases). V was pared by 3 bases and J by 3 bases, with 12 bases between. This CDR3 is built from 15 residues. Germline CDR1 KGHSH, CDR2 LQKENI. This CDR3 is CASSPDSRTNQPQHF. The CDR3 DNA reads TGTGCCAGCTCACCGGACAGCAGGACCAATCAGCCCCAGCATTTT.

This clone has just one count. The chain is built from TRBV11-3 and TRBJ2-2, with 11 bases that match TRBD2. Looked up from germline, CDR1 is SGHNT and CDR2 is YENEEA. The CDR3 contains 18 residues. Germline trimming cut 5 bases from V and 7 bases from J; bases unmatched to any gene: 15. The CDR3: CASSPLFSGRAGDGELFF. In nucleotides, the CDR3 is TGTGCCAGCAGCCCCTTATTTAGCGGGAGGGCCGGGGACGGGGAGCTGTTTTTT.